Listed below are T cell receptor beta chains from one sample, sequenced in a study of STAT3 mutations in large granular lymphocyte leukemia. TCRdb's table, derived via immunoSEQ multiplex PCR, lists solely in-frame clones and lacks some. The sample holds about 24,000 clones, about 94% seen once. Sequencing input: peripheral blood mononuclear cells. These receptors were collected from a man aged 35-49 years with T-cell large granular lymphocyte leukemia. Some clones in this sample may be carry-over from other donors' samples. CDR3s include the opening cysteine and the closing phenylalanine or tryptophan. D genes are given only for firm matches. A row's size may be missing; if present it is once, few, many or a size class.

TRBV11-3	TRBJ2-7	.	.	CASSSQGRDEQYF	TGTGCCAGCAGCTCACAGGGTCGCGACGAGCAGTACTTC
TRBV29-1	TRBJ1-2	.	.	CSVELDGYTF	TGCAGCGTTGAATTAGATGGCTACACCTTC
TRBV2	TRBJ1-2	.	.	CASSGTYLNYGYTF	TGTGCCAGCAGTGGGACGTACCTCAACTATGGCTACACCTTC
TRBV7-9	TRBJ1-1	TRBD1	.	CASSLRDSNTEAFF	TGTGCCAGCAGCCTCCGGGACAGCAACACTGAAGCTTTCTTT
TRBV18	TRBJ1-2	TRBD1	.	CASSPRTGDLGGYTF	TGTGCCAGCTCACCGAGGACAGGGGATCTAGGTGGCTACACCTTC
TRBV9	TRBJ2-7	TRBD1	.	CASSSLKGTGDEQYF	TGTGCCAGCAGCTCCCTTAAAGGGACAGGGGACGAGCAGTACTTC
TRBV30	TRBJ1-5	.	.	CAWGGAGQPQHF	TGTGCGTGGGGGGGGGCCGGGCAGCCCCAGCATTTT
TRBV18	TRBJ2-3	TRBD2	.	CASSPGLADSTDTQYF	TGTGCCAGCTCCCCGGGGCTAGCGGATAGCACAGATACGCAGTATTTT
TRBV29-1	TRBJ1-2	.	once	CSVEVPGEDYGYTF	TGCAGCGTTGAAGTCCCAGGGGAGGACTATGGCTACACCTTC
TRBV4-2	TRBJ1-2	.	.	CASSQDTTNFYGYTF	TGTGCCAGCAGCCAAGATACAACAAACTTTTATGGCTACACCTTC
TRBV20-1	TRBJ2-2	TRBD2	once	CSGEGTGELFF	TGCAGTGGGGAGGGCACCGGGGAGCTGTTTTTT
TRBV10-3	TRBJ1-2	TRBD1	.	CAIRGTVAAYGYTF	TGTGCCATCAGGGGGACAGTTGCGGCCTATGGCTACACCTTC
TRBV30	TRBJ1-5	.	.	CACQDSVGQPQHF	TGTGCCTGCCAGGACAGCGTGGGCCAGCCCCAGCATTTT
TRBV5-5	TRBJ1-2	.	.	CASSPSTLGADYGYTF	TGTGCCAGCAGCCCCTCGACACTCGGCGCGGACTATGGCTACACCTTC
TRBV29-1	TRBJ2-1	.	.	CSVGVGNEQFF	TGCAGCGTCGGGGTGGGCAATGAGCAGTTCTTC
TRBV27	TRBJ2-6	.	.	CASSFGGTGANVLTF	TGTGCCAGCAGCTTTGGGGGGACTGGGGCCAACGTCCTGACTTTC
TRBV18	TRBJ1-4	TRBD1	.	CASSRTGVSNEKLFF	TGTGCCAGCTCACGGACAGGGGTGTCTAATGAAAAACTGTTTTTT
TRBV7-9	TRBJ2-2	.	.	CASSLVYQSRGGELFF	TGTGCCAGCAGCTTAGTCTACCAGTCCAGGGGCGGGGAGCTGTTTTTT
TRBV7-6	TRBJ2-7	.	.	CASSLSGDEQYF	TGTGCCAGCAGCTTAAGTGGCGACGAGCAGTACTTC
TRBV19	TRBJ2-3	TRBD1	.	CASSDLGQDSTDTQYF	TGTGCCAGTAGTGATCTTGGACAGGATAGCACAGATACGCAGTATTTT
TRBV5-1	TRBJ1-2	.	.	CASSSSNYGYTF	TGCGCCAGCAGCTCTTCAAACTATGGCTACACCTTC
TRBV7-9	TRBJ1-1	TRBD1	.	CASSLGQGGEAFF	TGTGCCAGCAGCCTTGGACAGGGAGGTGAAGCTTTCTTT
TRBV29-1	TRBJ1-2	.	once	CSVGSPKEYGYTF	TGCAGCGTTGGCTCTCCAAAGGAGTATGGCTACACCTTC
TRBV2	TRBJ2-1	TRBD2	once	CASNPGLDPSNEQFF	TGTGCCAGCAATCCCGGACTAGACCCCAGCAATGAGCAGTTCTTC
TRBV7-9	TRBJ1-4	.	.	CASSRGKRNEKLFF	TGTGCCAGCAGCCGAGGGAAGCGTAATGAAAAACTGTTTTTT
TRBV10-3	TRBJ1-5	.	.	CAARSSNQPQHF	TGTGCCGCCCGGAGCAGCAATCAGCCCCAGCATTTT
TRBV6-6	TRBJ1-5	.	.	CASRVGQGRGYQPQHF	TGTGCCAGCAGGGTGGGGCAGGGGCGAGGCTATCAGCCCCAGCATTTT
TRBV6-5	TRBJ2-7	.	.	CASSSREKQYF	TGTGCCAGCAGCAGCCGGGAGAAGCAGTACTTC
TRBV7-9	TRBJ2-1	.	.	CASSLGGHLLEQFF	TGTGCCAGCAGCTTAGGTGGACATTTGTTGGAGCAGTTCTTC
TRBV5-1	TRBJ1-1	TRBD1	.	CASSSGQGMNTEAFF	TGCGCCAGCAGCTCGGGACAGGGTATGAACACTGAAGCTTTCTTT
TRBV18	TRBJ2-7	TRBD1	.	CASSPNGQGAEQYF	TGTGCCAGCTCACCTAACGGACAGGGTGCCGAGCAGTACTTC
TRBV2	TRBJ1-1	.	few	CARGVRNTEAFF	TGTGCCAGGGGGGTTAGGAACACTGAAGCTTTCTTT
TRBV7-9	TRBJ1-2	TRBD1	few	CASSFDRVDYGYTF	TGTGCCAGCAGCTTCGACAGGGTTGACTATGGCTACACCTTC
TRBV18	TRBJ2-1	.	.	CASSSRSDNEQFF	TGTGCCAGCTCATCCCGATCCGACAATGAGCAGTTCTTC
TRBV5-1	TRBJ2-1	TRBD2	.	CASSVGGDYNEQFF	TGCGCCAGCAGCGTCGGGGGGGACTACAATGAGCAGTTCTTC
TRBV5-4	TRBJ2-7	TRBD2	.	CASSLWGAGGEQYF	TGTGCCAGCAGCTTGTGGGGGGCGGGAGGCGAGCAGTACTTC
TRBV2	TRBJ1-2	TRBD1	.	CASGTGGPNYGYTF	TGTGCCAGCGGGACAGGGGGTCCTAACTATGGCTACACCTTC
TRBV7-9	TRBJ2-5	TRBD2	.	CASSLLLALQETQYF	TGTGCCAGCAGCTTATTACTAGCGTTACAAGAGACCCAGTACTTC
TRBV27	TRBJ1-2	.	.	CASSPQGNYGYTF	TGTGCCAGCAGTCCCCAGGGGAACTATGGCTACACCTTC
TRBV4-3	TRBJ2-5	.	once	CASSQEPGNQETQYF	TGCGCCAGCAGCCAAGAACCGGGGAACCAAGAGACCCAGTACTTC
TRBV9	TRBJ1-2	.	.	CASSTTKGPNYGYTF	TGTGCCAGCAGCACCACCAAGGGCCCTAACTATGGCTACACCTTC